Here is one T cell receptor beta chain with its context. This sample is part of a study of blood T cell repertoires in COVID-19. Study-level background: PBMCs, B-cell-depleted T cells, or T cells provided the cDNA or gDNA that made up the material.

The table came from immunoSEQ multiplex PCR; TCRdb's copy has only in-frame clones and leaves some out. The sample lists 230,000 or so clones, under 90% occurring once. The CDR3 has 15 amino acids. Germline V lookup: CDR1 SGDLS, CDR2 YYNGEE. J was trimmed by 8 bases and V by 3 bases; bases with no gene match: 6. The sample was peripheral blood. The receptor's source is a man aged 30 to 39 with active or convalescent COVID-19. V gene TRBV9 combines with J gene TRBJ2-1, with 12 bases matching TRBD2. CDR3 sequence reads: CASSATSGRFDEQFF. CDR3 sequence (DNA): TGTGCCAGCAGCGCAACTAGCGGGAGGTTTGATGAGCAGTTCTTC.